This entry features one T cell receptor (beta chain) sequence. The entry originates in a study of T-cell memory formation after mild COVID-19. TCRdb redid the calling of the 5' RACE reads with MiXCR, one entry per CDR3 protein. The data show around 530,000 distinct CDR3 sequences, about 22% seen once. Germline assignment: CDR1 SEHNR and CDR2 FQNEAQ (reference sequence). This CDR3 contains 11 residues. Trimming shortened V by 10 bases and J by 4 bases, and 8 bases separated the two germline ends. The sequenced sample consisted of PBMCs or a T cell subset sorted from them (not recorded which). This receptor was identified in an adult woman who had mild COVID-19 (a few samples of this study predate the infection). Cell type and time point are not known. V and J are TRBV7-9 and TRBJ1-5; D is ambiguous. For the CDR3, the DNA is TGTGCCACCCTTTCAAATCAGCCCCAGCATTTT. This translates into CATLSNQPQHF.